The sequence of this T cell receptor beta chain was determined in a study of T-cell reconstitution after alpha-beta-depleted transplantation in children. With 0 bases clipped from V and 9 bases from J, the junction kept 11 bases outside the gene matches. This CDR3 region has 16 residues. Germline CDR1 and CDR2: MNHEY and SVGAGI. A TCRbeta library incorporating unique molecular identifiers was prepared. TCRdb redid the calling of the PCR reads with MiXCR, one entry per CDR3 protein. This table holds approximately 210,000 distinct CDR3 sequences, 13% to 15% found once. There are many counts of this clonotype.

The origin of this receptor is a human donor who donated a stem cell graft to a child with acute lymphoblastic leukemia. The V call is TRBV6-5, the J call TRBJ2-1, with 7 bases identical to TRBD1. The source material was PBMCs from the stem cell graft donor, sampled from the stem cell graft. Here the CDR3 DNA reads TGTGCCAGCAGTTACTCTACAGGGGAAGAAATGTTTGAGCAGTTCTTC. Its translation: CASSYSTGEEMFEQFF.